The present T cell receptor (beta chain) was sequenced within a study of shared clonotypes between healthy human individuals. The study, taken as a whole, reports: Naive subsets, compared against memory subsets, generally had larger estimated richness values.

Healthy HIV-negative adults with no recent acute infections or vaccinations were recruited as donors. Investigators divided CD4+ cells into CD45RA+ naive and CD45RA-negative memory subsets. About this clone itself: Its antigen remains unknown.

Clones were read by immunoSEQ multiplex PCR, and TCRdb kept only the in-frame ones, dropping some. Among 2 million to 2.5 million clones listed, over 85% were seen once. The source material was naive CD4+ T cells from PBMCs. Subset specified: CD45RA+ positively selected. The TCR originated in a man aged 18 to 30 in good health. Some clones in this sample may be carry-over from other donors' samples.

The CDR3 loop reads CASSLAWGFQETQYF. The CDR3 bases are TGCGCCAGCAGCTTGGCGTGGGGTTTCCAAGAGACCCAGTACTTC. The V gene is TRBV5-1, the J gene TRBJ2-5; the D is unclear. This CDR3 has 15 amino acids. V was pared by 0 bases and J by 1 base, with 10 bases between. Germline loops: CDR1 SGHRS, CDR2 YFSETQ.